One sample yielded the 30 T cell receptor beta chains listed below, sequenced in a study of blood T cell repertoires in COVID-19. The data were produced by immunoSEQ multiplex PCR, yet TCRdb's version contains in-frame clones alone and is incomplete. The sample has about 140,000 clones, more than 80% seen once. The sample was PBMCs or T cells enriched from blood (not recorded which). The receptors originated from a woman in her late teens or twenties who had been exposed to COVID-19.

The rearrangement uses TRBV28 and TRBJ1-6, with no clear D. There are 16 residues in the CDR3. Germline-derived CDR1 and CDR2 are MDHEN and SYDVKM. V was clipped by 5 bases and J by 0 bases, with 11 bases between them. CDR3 in amino acids: CASSGVGSSYNSPLHF. The CDR3 region has the DNA TGTGCCAGCAGTGGGGTGGGGAGCTCCTATAATTCACCCCTCCACTTT.

The rearrangement joins TRBV18 to TRBJ2-1, with a possible D match to TRBD2 (6 bases). Germline CDR1 is KGHSH and CDR2 is LQKENI. There are 16 residues in the CDR3. V shed 0 bases and J shed 2 bases, with 11 bases lying between them. The CDR3 region has the DNA TGTGCCAGCTCACCACCGGGGGGAGGTGCCTACAATGAGCAGTTCTTC. Translated, it gives CASSPPGGGAYNEQFF.

V is TRBV4-2 and J is TRBJ1-6; D not resolved. The germline gives CDR1 LGHNA, CDR2 YNFKEQ. The CDR3 extends over 15 amino acids. V was shortened by 3 bases and J by 9 bases, with 15 bases between the two germline ends. In DNA form, the CDR3 reads TGTGCCAGCAGCCAGAGCTTTACAGACCTTTCACCCCTCCACTTT. It translates to CASSQSFTDLSPLHF.

This chain uses TRBV2 with TRBJ2-3; 7 positions agree with TRBD2. Germline CDR1 is SNHLY and CDR2 is FYNNEI. This CDR3 is 13 amino acids long. V was pared by 5 bases and J by 5 bases, with 4 bases of the junction left unmatched. The CDR3 protein is CASSRTRRDTQYF. The CDR3 nucleotides read TGTGCCAGCAGTCGGACTAGAAGAGATACGCAGTATTTT.

This clone was detected a few times. The J gene is TRBJ2-1, the V gene TRBV11-3, with D possibly matching TRBD2 (5 bases). Per the germline V gene, CDR1 is SGHNT and CDR2 is YENEEA. The CDR3 is 15 residues long. Trimming took off 1 base at V and 6 bases at J, with 13 bases between the two ends. The CDR3 is CASSLGLAVGNEQFF. CDR3 nucleotide sequence: TGTGCCAGCAGCTTAGGGCTAGCAGTCGGCAATGAGCAGTTCTTC.

The chain combines TRBV28 with TRBJ1-2; D uncertain. The V gene's germline CDR1 is MDHEN and CDR2 SYDVKM. The CDR3 has 13 amino acids. Trimming left V 3 bases short and J 2 bases short, with 7 bases between. The CDR3 reads CASSLTQNYGYTF. CDR3 DNA: TGTGCCAGCAGTTTGACACAGAACTATGGCTACACCTTC.

This rearrangement joins TRBV3-1 (or the pseudogene TRBV3-2) to TRBJ2-3, with D unclear. The CDR3 extends over 16 amino acids. The germline CDR1 and CDR2 sequences are LGHDT and YNNKEL (reference sequence). Trimming took off 0 bases at V and 1 base at J, with 11 bases between the two ends. This CDR3 reads CASSQDRKSGTDTQYF. CDR3 DNA: TGTGCCAGCAGCCAAGATCGGAAGAGCGGCACAGATACGCAGTATTTT.

The V gene is TRBV5-1, the J gene TRBJ2-7, with no clear D. CDR3 length: 15 amino acids. V dropped 2 bases and J dropped 0 bases, with 12 bases sitting between them. The germline V gene has CDR1 SGHRS and CDR2 YFSETQ. CDR3 residues: CASSFIGGSSYEQYF. CDR3 coding DNA: TGCGCCAGCAGCTTCATCGGCGGCAGCTCCTACGAGCAGTACTTC. Drawing the rest from reference TRBV5-1 and TRBJ2-7, the complete variable domain is KAGVTQTPRYLIKTRGQQVTLSCSPISGHRSVSWYQQTPGQGLQFLFEYFSETQRNKGNFPGRFSGRQFSNSRSEMNVSTLELGDSALYLCASSFIGGSSYEQYFGPGTRLTVT.

The rearrangement uses TRBV7-2 and TRBJ2-1; D perhaps matches TRBD2 (5 bases). This CDR3 is 14 amino acids long. V was clipped by 4 bases and J by 8 bases, with 15 bases between them. The germline V gene has CDR1 SGHTA and CDR2 FQGNSA. The CDR3 DNA reads TGTGCCAGCAGCTGGAGGCTAGGCTTCGATGAGCAGTTCTTC. Its protein is CASSWRLGFDEQFF.

CDR3 nucleotides: TGTGCCTGGAGTGTTCCCCGGGCAGATACGCAGTATTTT. Translating it yields CAWSVPRADTQYF. The rearrangement uses TRBV30 and TRBJ2-3; D not certain. In germline, CDR1 is GTSNPN, CDR2 SVGIG (reference sequence). This CDR3 is built from 13 residues. V was cut by 0 bases and J by 4 bases, with 8 bases left in between.

The chain is built from TRBV19 and TRBJ2-1; 9 positions agree with TRBD2. CDR1 is LNHDA, CDR2 SQIVND, per germline (reference sequence). V trimming: 3 bases; J trimming: 5 bases; junction bases outside the gene matches: 11. CDR3 length: 17 residues. The CDR3, as DNA: TGTGCCAGTAGTATCCTCCGCGGGCTAGCGGGAAACAATGAGCAGTTCTTC. Protein product: CASSILRGLAGNNEQFF.

The V gene is TRBV5-4, the J gene TRBJ2-3; tentatively, D is TRBD2 (5 bases). The CDR3 is made up of 12 amino acids. V was clipped by 5 bases and J by 8 bases, with 12 bases between them. Germline assignment: CDR1 SGHNT and CDR2 YYREEE (reference sequence). CDR3 DNA: TGTGCCAGCAGAGGTTTAGGGAGTACGCAGTATTTT. It is translated as CASRGLGSTQYF.

V usage is TRBV6-5 and J usage is TRBJ2-7, with 7 bases fitting TRBD2. The V segment lost 8 bases and the J segment 2 bases; nucleotides outside the gene matches: 9. The CDR3 contains 14 residues. From germline, CDR1 is MNHEY and CDR2 SVGAGI. In nucleotides, the CDR3 is TGTGCCAGCGAGGGTCGGCGGGGGACCTACGAGCAGTACTTC. Its translation is CASEGRRGTYEQYF.

The chain links TRBV28 to TRBJ1-2; D call uncertain. Trimming pared 7 bases from V and 3 bases from J, leaving 15 bases between. The CDR3 extends over 14 amino acids. The germline V gene has CDR1 MDHEN and CDR2 SYDVKM. The CDR3 loop is CASTAGSSYYGYTF. The CDR3 DNA is TGTGCCAGCACTGCCGGGTCATCTTACTATGGCTACACCTTC.

The chain recombines TRBV5-1 with TRBJ2-1, with 9 bases fitting TRBD2. The J segment lost 4 bases and the V segment lost 1 base, leaving 6 bases of the junction unmatched. The CDR3 consists of 16 residues. Germline V gene lookup returns CDR1 SGHRS and CDR2 YFSETQ. CDR3 bases: TGCGCCAGCAGCTTGCCCCTGGGACTAGCATACAATGAGCAGTTCTTC. Encoded protein: CASSLPLGLAYNEQFF. The whole variable domain, filled in from reference TRBV5-1 and TRBJ2-1, reads KAGVTQTPRYLIKTRGQQVTLSCSPISGHRSVSWYQQTPGQGLQFLFEYFSETQRNKGNFPGRFSGRQFSNSRSEMNVSTLELGDSALYLCASSLPLGLAYNEQFFGPGTRLTVL.

J is TRBJ1-5 and V is TRBV2; 8 positions agree with TRBD1. The CDR3 runs to 17 residues. Germline trimming cut 5 bases from V and 0 bases from J; bases unmatched to any gene: 9. CDR1 and CDR2 from the germline V gene are SNHLY and FYNNEI. This chain's CDR3 is CASSYDRGSNSNQPQHF. CDR3 coding DNA: TGTGCCAGCAGTTACGACAGGGGCTCGAATAGCAATCAGCCCCAGCATTTT. The whole variable domain, remainder taken from reference TRBV2 and TRBJ1-5, is EPEVTQTPSHQVTQMGQEVILRCVPISNHLYFYWYRQILGQKVEFLVSFYNNEISEKSEIFDDQFSVERPDGSNFTLKIRSTKLEDSAMYFCASSYDRGSNSNQPQHFGDGTRLSIL.

This clone was picked up many times. The chain employs TRBV5-1 and TRBJ1-2; 9 bases agree with TRBD1. The germline CDR1 and CDR2 sequences are SGHRS and YFSETQ. The CDR3 totals 15 residues. V dropped 4 bases and J dropped 8; count of bases not matched to a gene: 12. The CDR3 coding sequence is TGCGCCAGCAGCAGTGCGCCGGGACAGGGTGACGGCTACACCTTC. Protein product: CASSSAPGQGDGYTF.

The CDR3 region has the DNA TGTGCCAGCAGCCAAGTATCGGGACAGATGAACACTGAAGCTTTCTTT. Translating it yields CASSQVSGQMNTEAFF. V gene TRBV3-1 (or the pseudogene TRBV3-2) combines with J gene TRBJ1-1, with 7 bases fitting TRBD1. This CDR3 has 16 amino acids. CDR1 and CDR2 (germline): LGHDT, YNNKEL (reference sequence). V lost 1 base, J lost 0 bases, and 5 bases stayed unmatched.

This chain joins TRBV3-1 (or the pseudogene TRBV3-2) and TRBJ2-7; the D is unclear. V lost 5 bases and J 4 bases, leaving 6 bases between the germline ends. Germline V gene data show CDR1 as LGHDT and CDR2 as YNNKEL (reference sequence). The CDR3 has 11 residues. In nucleotides, the CDR3 is TGTGCCAGCAGCAACAGATACGAGCAGTACTTC. This encodes CASSNRYEQYF.

V usage is TRBV29-1 and J usage is TRBJ2-7, with 9 bases matching TRBD1. In germline, CDR1 is SQVTM, CDR2 ANQGSEA. Unmatched junction bases numbered 9, after V lost 6 bases and J lost 3 bases. The CDR3 is 14 amino acids. CDR3 coding DNA: TGCAGCGTGACCGACAGGGGGTCGGGCTACGAGCAGTACTTC. This gives the protein CSVTDRGSGYEQYF.

This clone was detected many times. The chain is built from TRBV3-1 (or the pseudogene TRBV3-2) and TRBJ2-2; D gene uncertain. The CDR3 is made up of 13 amino acids. CDR1 is LGHDT and CDR2 is YNNKEL in the germline V gene (reference sequence). Trimming shortened V by 3 bases and J by 5 bases, and 7 bases separated the two germline ends. The CDR3 loop is CASSHDKTGELFF. The CDR3 nucleotides are TGTGCCAGCAGCCACGACAAAACCGGGGAGCTGTTTTTT.

The V and J genes are TRBV3-1 (or the pseudogene TRBV3-2) and TRBJ2-7, with D maybe TRBD2 (6 bases). CDR3 length equals 13 residues. V shed 4 bases and J shed 2 bases, with 9 bases lying between them. The germline V gene encodes CDR1 LGHDT and CDR2 YNNKEL (reference sequence). CDR3 DNA: TGTGCCAGCAGCCTAGCGGCAACCTACGAGCAGTACTTC. Its protein product is CASSLAATYEQYF.

The genes are TRBV11-1 and TRBJ2-1, with D possibly being TRBD2 (5 bases). The germline V gene encodes CDR1 SGHAT and CDR2 FQDESV (reference sequence). V was cut by 0 bases and J by 0 bases, with 12 bases left in between. This CDR3 has 17 amino acids. The CDR3 nucleotides are TGTGCCAGCAGCTTAGCGCTGAGCGGTAGCTCCTACAATGAGCAGTTCTTC. Amino acid sequence: CASSLALSGSSYNEQFF. Based on the CDR3 plus reference TRBV11-1 and TRBJ2-1, the full variable domain is EAEVAQSPRYKITEKSQAVAFWCDPISGHATLYWYRQILGQGPELLVQFQDESVVDDSQLPKDRFSAERLKGVDSTLKIQPAELGDSAMYLCASSLALSGSSYNEQFFGPGTRLTVL.

V and J are TRBV30 and TRBJ2-3, with 9 nucleotides matching TRBD1. V dropped 2 bases and J dropped 4; count of bases not matched to a gene: 7. The CDR3 extends over 15 amino acids. Germline values: CDR1 GTSNPN, CDR2 SVGIG (reference sequence). The CDR3 DNA reads as TGTGCCTGGAGTCCTGGGACAGGGCTCGCAGATACGCAGTATTTT. Translation gives CAWSPGTGLADTQYF.

This chain uses TRBV5-1 with TRBJ2-5; D is unresolved. The length of the CDR3 is 15 residues. CDR1 is SGHRS and CDR2 is YFSETQ in the germline V gene. The V end was cut by 0 bases, the J end by 0 bases, with 9 bases between. In DNA, the CDR3 is TGCGCCAGCAGCTTGGAGCCGGAGTACCAAGAGACCCAGTACTTC. This sequence encodes CASSLEPEYQETQYF.

The chain carries TRBV7-2 and TRBJ2-4; D uncertain. CDR3 length equals 13 residues. Between the trimmed V and J ends, which lost 2 bases and 8 bases, there was a span of 10 bases. Germline loops: CDR1 SGHTA, CDR2 FQGNSA. The CDR3 region has the DNA TGTGCCAGCAGCTTATGGCGACGGGACATTCAGTACTTC. It is translated as CASSLWRRDIQYF.

This chain links TRBV9 with TRBJ1-1; D ambiguous. With 4 bases removed from V and 1 base from J, the gap between germline ends came to 11 bases. CDR3 length: 14 residues. Germline V gives CDR1 SGDLS, CDR2 YYNGEE. CDR3 coding DNA: TGTGCCAGCAGCCCCCTCAGTGAGAACACTGAAGCTTTCTTT. Its protein is CASSPLSENTEAFF. The whole variable domain, filled in from reference TRBV9 and TRBJ1-1, reads DSGVTQTPKHLITATGQRVTLRCSPRSGDLSVYWYQQSLDQGLQFLIQYYNGEERAKGNILERFSAQQFPDLHSELNLSSLELGDSALYFCASSPLSENTEAFFGQGTRLTVV.

CDR3: CASSLSGPSAEQYF. The CDR3 DNA follows: TGTGCCAGTAGTTTAAGCGGACCGTCTGCCGAGCAGTACTTC. The chain is built from TRBV19 and TRBJ2-7; weak D call: TRBD2 (5 bases). The CDR3 runs 14 residues. Trimming took off 5 bases at V and 6 bases at J, with 17 bases between the two ends. Looked up from germline, CDR1 is LNHDA and CDR2 is SQIVND (reference sequence).

V gene TRBV7-2 combines with J gene TRBJ2-7; a possible D gene is TRBD2 (7 bases). The CDR3 runs 16 residues. The V gene's germline CDR1 is SGHTA and CDR2 FQGNSA. The V end was cut by 5 bases, the J end by 0 bases, with 17 bases between. DNA of the CDR3: TGTGCCAGCAGCCCTGGGGGGGGCCTGAGCTCCTACGAGCAGTACTTC. It encodes CASSPGGGLSSYEQYF.

This clone showed up just once. This chain uses TRBV27 with TRBJ2-3, with D unclear. Trimming stripped 6 bases from V and 8 bases from J, with 9 bases between. Germline CDR1 reads MNHEY; CDR2 reads SMNVEV (reference sequence). The CDR3 contains 11 residues. CDR3 coding DNA: TGTGCCAGCAGCCGAGAGAGTACGCAGTATTTT. Translation: CASSRESTQYF.